This record looks at one TCR beta chain sequence and its context. Antigen: not known. The data belong to a study of shared clonotypes between healthy human individuals. Background on the study: Donor ages ranged 18 to 49 years: a couple of women, a few men.

Findings and caveats of the study: Rarefaction showed that sequencing of sorted subsets was incomplete (despite large depth).

CDR3 size: 15 residues. The germline CDR1 and CDR2 sequences are SGHVS and FNYEAQ. The junction had 6 bases not matched to a gene; V was cut back by 2 bases and J by 3 bases. Sequenced by immunoSEQ multiplex PCR; TCRdb stores in-frame clones only, minus some. Of roughly 380,000 clones listed, roughly 96% were seen once; the top ten hold 0.25% to 0.35%. Sequencing used memory CD8+ T cells sorted from blood. The subset: CD45RO+ cells pooled with CCR7-negative TemRA cells. The V and J genes are TRBV7-6 and TRBJ2-7; TRBD2 agrees at 8 bases. The clonotype comes from a man aged 25-40 years in good health. The CDR3 loop is CASSLRGGKDYEQYF. The DNA of the CDR3 is TGTGCCAGCAGCTTACGGGGGGGGAAGGACTACGAGCAGTACTTC.